Following are 3 T cell receptor beta chains from one sample sequenced in a study of early T cells in non-severe SARS-CoV-2 infection. TCRdb re-derived calls from the 5' RACE reads in MiXCR, one entry per CDR3 protein. The table lists more than 45,000 distinct CDR3 sequences, roughly 12% of them singletons. Sample: whole blood. Receptors were obtained from an adult who was a healthcare worker with PCR-confirmed SARS-CoV-2 infection or an uninfected control (not recorded which).

This clonotype was detected a few times. V gene TRBV29-1 combines with J gene TRBJ1-1, with TRBD1 as a possible D gene (5 bases). This CDR3 spans 10 amino acids. V lost 7 bases and J lost 8, with 11 bases in between. Per germline, CDR1 SQVTM and CDR2 ANQGSEA. CDR3 in amino acids: CSALGVEAFF. For the CDR3, the DNA is TGCAGCGCTTTGGGGGTGGAAGCTTTCTTT. The variable domain in full, with the rest retrieved from reference TRBV29-1 and TRBJ1-1, is SAVISQKPSRDICQRGTSLTIQCQVDSQVTMMFWYRQQPGQSLTLIATANQGSEATYESGFVIDKFPISRPNLTFSTLTVSNMSPEDSSIYLCSALGVEAFFGQGTRLTVV.

The chain has TRBV10-3 and TRBJ1-6, with TRBD1 matching over 9 bases. The CDR3 is 13 amino acids. The J segment lost 6 bases and the V segment lost 10 bases, leaving 4 bases of the junction unmatched. Germline CDR1 is ENHRY and CDR2 is SYGVKD. The CDR3, as DNA: TGTGCCACCAGACAGGGGGTTAATTCACCCCTCCACTTT. Its translation is CATRQGVNSPLHF.

The chain is built from TRBV5-6 and TRBJ1-2; D gene unclear. Trimming left V 4 bases short and J 2 bases short, with 6 bases between. The V gene's germline CDR1 is SGHDT and CDR2 YYEEEE. This CDR3 contains 12 residues. The CDR3 DNA reads as TGTGCCAGCAGCCTTTTAAACTATGGCTACACCTTC. Its protein product is CASSLLNYGYTF.